Here is one T cell receptor (beta chain) with its context. Its antigen is currently unknown. This CDR3 has 14 residues. CDR1 and CDR2 from the germline V gene are SGHVS and FQNEAQ. Trimming shortened V by 1 base and J by 6 bases, and 10 bases separated the two germline ends. Terminally differentiated effector memory CD45RA+ cells were excluded by CCR7 positive selection of CD45RO-negative cells. Healthy HIV-negative adults without recent acute infections or vaccinations served as donors. The sample originates from a study of shared clonotypes between healthy human individuals. Study-wide results and caveats: Generation probabilities were higher for clonotypes shared across all four sorted-subset donors than for unshared ones.

TCRdb keeps only in-frame clones here, not all; method: immunoSEQ multiplex PCR. Here the sample spans about 1.9 million clones, about 93% being singletons. The chain links TRBV7-8 to TRBJ2-1, with D possibly TRBD1 on 6 matching bases. The receptor was isolated from a man younger than 30 in good health. Some clones in this sample may be carry-over from other donors' samples. Sequencing input: naive CD8+ T cells from PBMCs. CDR3 sequence: CASSLGGRGNEQFF. For the CDR3, the DNA is TGTGCCAGCAGCTTAGGAGGCAGGGGCAATGAGCAGTTCTTC.